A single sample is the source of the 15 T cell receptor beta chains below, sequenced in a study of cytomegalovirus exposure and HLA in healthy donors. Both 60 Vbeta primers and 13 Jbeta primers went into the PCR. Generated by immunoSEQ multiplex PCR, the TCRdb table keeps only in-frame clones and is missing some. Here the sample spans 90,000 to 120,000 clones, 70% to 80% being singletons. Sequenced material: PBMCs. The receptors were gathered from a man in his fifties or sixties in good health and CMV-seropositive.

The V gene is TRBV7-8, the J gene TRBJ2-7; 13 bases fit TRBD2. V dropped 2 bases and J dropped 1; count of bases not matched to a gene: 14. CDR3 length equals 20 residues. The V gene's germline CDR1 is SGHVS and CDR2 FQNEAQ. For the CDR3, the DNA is TGTGCCAGCAGCTTACCCAGACCTGGGACTAGCGGGACTTCATCCTACGAGCAGTACTTC. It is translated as CASSLPRPGTSGTSSYEQYF.

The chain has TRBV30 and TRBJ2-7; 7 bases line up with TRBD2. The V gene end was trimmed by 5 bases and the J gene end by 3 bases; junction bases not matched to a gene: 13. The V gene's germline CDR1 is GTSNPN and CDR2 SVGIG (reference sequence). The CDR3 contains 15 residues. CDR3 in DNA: TGTGCCTGGGACCCCGGACTAGGGGCCTTCTACGAGCAGTACTTC. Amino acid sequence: CAWDPGLGAFYEQYF.

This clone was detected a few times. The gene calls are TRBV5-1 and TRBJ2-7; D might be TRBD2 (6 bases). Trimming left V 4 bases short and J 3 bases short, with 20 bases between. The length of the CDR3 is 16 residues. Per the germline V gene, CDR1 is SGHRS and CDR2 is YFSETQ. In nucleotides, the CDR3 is TGCGCCAGCAGCCTCCCGCCGCAGTCGGGGGTCTACGAGCAGTACTTC. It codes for CASSLPPQSGVYEQYF.

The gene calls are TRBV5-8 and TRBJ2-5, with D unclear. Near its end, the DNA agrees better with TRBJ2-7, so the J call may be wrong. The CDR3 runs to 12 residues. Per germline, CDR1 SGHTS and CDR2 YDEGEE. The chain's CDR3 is CASSPSFHEQYF. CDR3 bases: TGTGCCAGCAGCCCCTCTTTTCACGAGCAGTACTTC.

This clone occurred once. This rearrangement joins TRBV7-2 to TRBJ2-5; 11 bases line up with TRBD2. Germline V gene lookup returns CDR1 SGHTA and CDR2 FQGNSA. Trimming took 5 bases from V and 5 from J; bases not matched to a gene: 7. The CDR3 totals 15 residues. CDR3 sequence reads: CASSMTSGDRETQYF. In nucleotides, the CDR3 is TGTGCCAGCAGCATGACTAGCGGGGACAGGGAGACCCAGTACTTC. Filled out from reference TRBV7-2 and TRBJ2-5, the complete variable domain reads GAGVSQSPSNKVTEKGKDVELRCDPISGHTALYWYRQSLGQGLEFLIYFQGNSAPDKSGLPSDRFSAERTGGSVSTLTIQRTQQEDSAVYLCASSMTSGDRETQYFGPGTRLLVL.

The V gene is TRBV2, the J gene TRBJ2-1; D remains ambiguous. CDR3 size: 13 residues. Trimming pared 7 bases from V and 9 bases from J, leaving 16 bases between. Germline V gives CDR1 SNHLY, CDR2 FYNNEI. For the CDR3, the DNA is TGTGCCAGCACCCTAGGCTTGTCTCGTGAGCAGTTCTTC. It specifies CASTLGLSREQFF.

The DNA of the CDR3 is TGTGCCAGTAGTTCGGCAGGGGACACCGGGGAGCTGTTTTTT. It yields the protein CASSSAGDTGELFF. The chain joins TRBV19 to TRBJ2-2, with a weak D call TRBD1 (6 bases). Germline V gene data show CDR1 as LNHDA and CDR2 as SQIVND (reference sequence). Trimming took off 5 bases at V and 3 bases at J, with 10 bases between the two ends. There are 14 residues in the CDR3.

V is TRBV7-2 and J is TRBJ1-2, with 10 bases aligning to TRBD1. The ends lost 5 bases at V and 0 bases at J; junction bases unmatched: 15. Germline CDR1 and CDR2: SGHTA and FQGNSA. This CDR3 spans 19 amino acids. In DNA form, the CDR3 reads TGTGCCAGCAGCCCGCGGGGGGGGGACAGGGGAACCCCTAACTATGGCTACACCTTC. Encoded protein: CASSPRGGDRGTPNYGYTF.

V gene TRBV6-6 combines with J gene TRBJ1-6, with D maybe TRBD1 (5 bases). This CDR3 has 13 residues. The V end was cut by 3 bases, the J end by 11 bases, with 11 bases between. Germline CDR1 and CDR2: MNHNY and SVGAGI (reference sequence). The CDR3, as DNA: TGTGCCAGCAGTTATGAAGGGGTTCCACCCCTCCACTTT. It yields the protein CASSYEGVPPLHF.

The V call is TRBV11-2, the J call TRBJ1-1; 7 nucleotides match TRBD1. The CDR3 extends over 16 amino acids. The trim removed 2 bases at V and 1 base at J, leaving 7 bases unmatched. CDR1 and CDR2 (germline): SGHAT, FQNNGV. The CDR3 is CASSLRGGYENTEAFF. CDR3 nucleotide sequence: TGTGCCAGCAGCTTAAGAGGGGGCTATGAGAACACTGAAGCTTTCTTT.

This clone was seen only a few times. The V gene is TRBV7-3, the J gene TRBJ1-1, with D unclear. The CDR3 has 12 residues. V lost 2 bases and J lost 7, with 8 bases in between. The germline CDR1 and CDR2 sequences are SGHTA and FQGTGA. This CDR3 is CASSLRVGEAFF. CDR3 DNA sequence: TGTGCCAGCAGCTTACGGGTGGGTGAAGCTTTCTTT.

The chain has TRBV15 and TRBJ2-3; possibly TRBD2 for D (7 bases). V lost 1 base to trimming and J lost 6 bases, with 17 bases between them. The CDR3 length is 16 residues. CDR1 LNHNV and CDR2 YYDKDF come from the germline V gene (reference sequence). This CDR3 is CATSRASGGPADTQYF. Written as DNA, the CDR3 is TGTGCCACCAGCAGAGCCTCGGGGGGCCCGGCGGATACGCAGTATTTT.

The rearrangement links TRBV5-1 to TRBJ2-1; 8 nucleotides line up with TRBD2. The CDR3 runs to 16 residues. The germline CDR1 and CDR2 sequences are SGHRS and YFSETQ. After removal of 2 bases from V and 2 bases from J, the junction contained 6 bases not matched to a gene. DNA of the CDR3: TGCGCCAGCAGCTTTCGCCCGGGAGGGACCTACAATGAGCAGTTCTTC. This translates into CASSFRPGGTYNEQFF.

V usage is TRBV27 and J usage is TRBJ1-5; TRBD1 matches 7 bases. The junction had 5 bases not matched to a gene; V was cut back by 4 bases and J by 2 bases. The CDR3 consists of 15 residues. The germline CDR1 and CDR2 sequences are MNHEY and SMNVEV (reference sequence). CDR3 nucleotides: TGTGCCAGCAGTTCGGACAGGTACCGCAATCAGCCCCAGCATTTT. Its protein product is CASSSDRYRNQPQHF.

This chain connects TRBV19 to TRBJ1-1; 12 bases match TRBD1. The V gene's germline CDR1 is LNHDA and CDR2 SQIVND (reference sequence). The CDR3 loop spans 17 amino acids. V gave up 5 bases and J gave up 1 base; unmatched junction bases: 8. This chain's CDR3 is CASSLGTGGFGNTEAFF. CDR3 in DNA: TGTGCCAGTAGTCTCGGGACAGGGGGCTTTGGGAACACTGAAGCTTTCTTT.